Listed below are T cell receptor beta chains from one sample, sequenced in a study of CD8 T cells in Susac syndrome. MiXCR, applied by TCRdb to the immunoSEQ multiplex PCR reads, yields one record per CDR3 protein. The sample comprises 75,000 to 95,000 distinct CDR3 sequences, approximately 95% of which are singletons, and about 0.41% rests with the top ten. The specimen was CD8+ T cells from PBMCs. The receptors stem from a human donor with Susac syndrome. Each CDR3 is given with its conserved first and last residue. A D gene is named only where the DNA matches it firmly. Not all rows give a size; the values are once, few, many and, for expanded clones, a class.

clone_size: -; d_call: TRBD1; v_call: TRBV16; j_call: TRBJ2-5; cdr3_nt: TGTGCCAGCAGCCAGGACAGGCCCCCAGAGACCCAGTACTTC; cdr3_aa: CASSQDRPPETQYF
clone_size: -; d_call: TRBD1; v_call: TRBV11-2; j_call: TRBJ1-4; cdr3_nt: TGTGCCAGCAGCTTGGGACAGGAGAGGGAAAAACTGTTTTTT; cdr3_aa: CASSLGQEREKLFF
clone_size: -; d_call: -; v_call: TRBV2; j_call: TRBJ2-3; cdr3_nt: TGTGCCAGCAGTGAAGCGCTTCCAGGGACGGATACGCAGTATTTT; cdr3_aa: CASSEALPGTDTQYF
clone_size: -; d_call: -; v_call: TRBV4-1; j_call: TRBJ2-6; cdr3_nt: TGCGCCAGCAGCCAATCGGTCCAAACCCCTGGGGCCAACGTCCTGACTTTC; cdr3_aa: CASSQSVQTPGANVLTF
clone_size: -; d_call: -; v_call: TRBV20-1; j_call: TRBJ1-5; cdr3_nt: TGCAGTGCTAGAGACGGCGGACCGAATCAGCCCCAGCATTTT; cdr3_aa: CSARDGGPNQPQHF
clone_size: -; d_call: -; v_call: TRBV20-1; j_call: TRBJ2-7; cdr3_nt: TGCAGTGCCCGGACTCGAGGCGAGCAGTACTTC; cdr3_aa: CSARTRGEQYF
clone_size: once; d_call: -; v_call: TRBV3-1; j_call: TRBJ1-2; cdr3_nt: TGTGCCAGCAGCCAAGATCGAGGGTGGAGGGTAGACTATGGCTACACCTTC; cdr3_aa: CASSQDRGWRVDYGYTF
clone_size: -; d_call: TRBD1; v_call: TRBV9; j_call: TRBJ2-2; cdr3_nt: TGTGCCAGCAGCGTAGAGGGACAGGGGGCATACACCGGGGAGCTGTTTTTT; cdr3_aa: CASSVEGQGAYTGELFF
clone_size: -; d_call: TRBD1; v_call: TRBV29-1; j_call: TRBJ1-2; cdr3_nt: TGCAGCGTTCCTGGACAGGGGGAGGACTATGGCTACACCTTC; cdr3_aa: CSVPGQGEDYGYTF
clone_size: once; d_call: TRBD1; v_call: TRBV5-1; j_call: TRBJ2-2; cdr3_nt: TGCGCCAGCAGCGAGGGACAGGGTGGTGGAGGAATCAACACCGGGGAGCTGTTTTTT; cdr3_aa: CASSEGQGGGGINTGELFF
clone_size: -; d_call: TRBD2; v_call: TRBV5-1; j_call: TRBJ2-1; cdr3_nt: TGCGCCAGCAGCTTGGGACTAGCGGGGATGGGGTCCTACAATGAGCAGTTCTTC; cdr3_aa: CASSLGLAGMGSYNEQFF
clone_size: once; d_call: -; v_call: TRBV20-1; j_call: TRBJ2-5; cdr3_nt: -; cdr3_aa: CSALHFGTREQETQYF
clone_size: once; d_call: -; v_call: TRBV4-2; j_call: TRBJ1-1; cdr3_nt: TGTGCCAGCAGCCAGGGCACTCCCGGAGCTTTCTTT; cdr3_aa: CASSQGTPGAFF
clone_size: -; d_call: TRBD1; v_call: TRBV19; j_call: TRBJ2-1; cdr3_nt: TGTGCCAGTAGTATTTATGGCAGGGGGACCTACTCCTACAATGAGCAGTTCTTC; cdr3_aa: CASSIYGRGTYSYNEQFF
clone_size: -; d_call: TRBD1; v_call: TRBV3-1; j_call: TRBJ1-1; cdr3_nt: TGTGCCAGCAGCCAAGCACAGGGGCGGGCTGAAGCTTTCTTT; cdr3_aa: CASSQAQGRAEAFF
clone_size: -; d_call: TRBD1; v_call: TRBV7-9; j_call: TRBJ1-2; cdr3_nt: TGTGCCAGCAGCGAACAGGGGTTCTATGGCTACACCTTC; cdr3_aa: CASSEQGFYGYTF
clone_size: few; d_call: TRBD1; v_call: TRBV5-8; j_call: TRBJ1-5; cdr3_nt: TGTGCCAGCAGCTTGGGGACAGGGTATCAGCCCCAGCATTTT; cdr3_aa: CASSLGTGYQPQHF
clone_size: -; d_call: TRBD2; v_call: TRBV5-1; j_call: TRBJ2-1; cdr3_nt: TGCGCCAGCAGCTTAGTAGCGGGGGAGCACAATGAGCAGTTCTTC; cdr3_aa: CASSLVAGEHNEQFF
clone_size: -; d_call: TRBD2; v_call: TRBV20-1; j_call: TRBJ2-2; cdr3_nt: TGCAGTGCTCTAGCGGGAGGAGGGACCGGGGAGCTGTTTTTT; cdr3_aa: CSALAGGGTGELFF
clone_size: -; d_call: -; v_call: TRBV29-1; j_call: TRBJ1-1; cdr3_nt: TGCAGCGTTGATGTGGCAGGGAACACTGAAGCTTTCTTT; cdr3_aa: CSVDVAGNTEAFF
clone_size: -; d_call: -; v_call: TRBV27; j_call: TRBJ2-2; cdr3_nt: TGTGCCAGCAGTTTATACTTAGAGGGGAGTGCCGGGGAGCTGTTTTTT; cdr3_aa: CASSLYLEGSAGELFF
clone_size: once; d_call: -; v_call: TRBV2; j_call: TRBJ2-2; cdr3_nt: TGTGCCAGCAGGGACGCCTCGGCCGGGGAGCTGTTTTTT; cdr3_aa: CASRDASAGELFF
clone_size: -; d_call: TRBD2; v_call: TRBV9; j_call: TRBJ2-3; cdr3_nt: TGTGCCAGCAGCGCGGGGACTAGCGGGGGCACAGATACGCAGTATTTT; cdr3_aa: CASSAGTSGGTDTQYF
clone_size: -; d_call: -; v_call: TRBV2; j_call: TRBJ2-7; cdr3_nt: TGTGCCAGCAGTGCGCGGATCTCCTACGAGCAGTACTTC; cdr3_aa: CASSARISYEQYF
clone_size: -; d_call: TRBD2; v_call: TRBV27; j_call: TRBJ2-1; cdr3_nt: TGTGCCAGCAGTCCGCATCTAGCGGCTGGGCAGGGTGAGCAGTTCTTC; cdr3_aa: CASSPHLAAGQGEQFF
clone_size: -; d_call: -; v_call: TRBV27; j_call: TRBJ2-7; cdr3_nt: TGTGCCAGCCTCTTGGGTGGGGAGCAGTACTTC; cdr3_aa: CASLLGGEQYF
clone_size: -; d_call: -; v_call: TRBV30; j_call: TRBJ2-7; cdr3_nt: TGTGCCTGGAGTGTGGTGGACTACTCCTACGAGCAGTACTTC; cdr3_aa: CAWSVVDYSYEQYF
clone_size: once; d_call: TRBD2; v_call: TRBV6-2/TRBV6-3; j_call: TRBJ2-1; cdr3_nt: TGTGCCAGCAGTTACTCGACAGCGGGAGGGATATTCAATGAGCAGTTCTTC; cdr3_aa: CASSYSTAGGIFNEQFF
clone_size: -; d_call: TRBD1; v_call: TRBV7-2; j_call: TRBJ1-1; cdr3_nt: TGTGCCAGCAGCCCACTTGTAGGGGGCATAGCTTTCTTT; cdr3_aa: CASSPLVGGIAFF
clone_size: -; d_call: -; v_call: TRBV10-2; j_call: TRBJ1-5; cdr3_nt: TGCGCCAGCAGTGATGTGGCAGGACAACACCAGCCCCAGCATTTT; cdr3_aa: CASSDVAGQHQPQHF
clone_size: -; d_call: TRBD1; v_call: TRBV7-9; j_call: TRBJ1-1; cdr3_nt: TGTGCCAGCAGCTTTACAGGGGACCACGATGAAGCTTTCTTT; cdr3_aa: CASSFTGDHDEAFF
clone_size: -; d_call: -; v_call: TRBV20-1; j_call: TRBJ2-3; cdr3_nt: TGCAGTGCCAGAAGAGGGGGGGGCACAGATACGCAGTATTTT; cdr3_aa: CSARRGGGTDTQYF
clone_size: -; d_call: -; v_call: TRBV20-1; j_call: TRBJ2-6; cdr3_nt: TGCAGTGCTAGATTTCCTTCCGGGCCAACTTCTGGGGCCAACGTCCTGACTTTC; cdr3_aa: CSARFPSGPTSGANVLTF
clone_size: few; d_call: TRBD1; v_call: TRBV12-3/TRBV12-4; j_call: TRBJ2-7; cdr3_nt: TGTGCCAGCAGTTCCCGGGACAGGGCCTACGAGCAGTACTTC; cdr3_aa: CASSSRDRAYEQYF
clone_size: -; d_call: TRBD1; v_call: TRBV19; j_call: TRBJ1-5; cdr3_nt: TGTGCCAGTAGTAGATGGGACAGGGGTCAGCCCCAGCATTTT; cdr3_aa: CASSRWDRGQPQHF
clone_size: once; d_call: -; v_call: TRBV20-1; j_call: TRBJ2-2; cdr3_nt: TGCAGTGCTAGAGATTGGGCCGAGAACACCGGGGAGCTGTTTTTT; cdr3_aa: CSARDWAENTGELFF
clone_size: -; d_call: TRBD1; v_call: TRBV6-5; j_call: TRBJ2-1; cdr3_nt: TGTGCCAGCAGTTACGCCGGGACAGCCTACAATGAGCAGTTCTTC; cdr3_aa: CASSYAGTAYNEQFF
clone_size: -; d_call: -; v_call: TRBV15; j_call: TRBJ1-5; cdr3_nt: TGTGCCACCAGCAGAGAGGCCGGCAGACGCAATCAGCCCCAGCATTTT; cdr3_aa: CATSREAGRRNQPQHF